This TCR beta chain was identified during a study of control samples from healthy donors and cancer patients. Generated by immunoSEQ multiplex PCR, the TCRdb table keeps only in-frame clones and is missing some. Among 20,000 to 25,000 clones, 80% to 90% were seen once, and the ten largest hold more than 20%. This CDR3 contains 15 residues. The germline gives CDR1 KGHSH, CDR2 LQKENI. V was trimmed by 6 bases and J by 2 bases, leaving 16 bases between them. Specimen: PBMCs. The chain has TRBV18 and TRBJ1-1; TRBD1 might be the D (5 bases). This clonotype originated in a man aged 55-75 years with colorectal cancer. The DNA of the CDR3 is TGTGCCAGCTCGCGTTCAACCCAGGGAAACACTGAAGCTTTCTTT. Translated, it gives CASSRSTQGNTEAFF.